The T cell receptor beta chain described here comes from a study of T-cell memory formation after mild COVID-19. Study-wide findings and caveats: Contracting clones localized mainly to CM and EM when CD4+ and mainly to EMRA when CD8+. A second wave of clones peaked on day 37, and their SARS-CoV-2 specificity went unconfirmed.

Each CDR3 protein gets one entry after TCRdb re-called the 5' RACE reads with MiXCR. The profile shows around 200,000 distinct CDR3 sequences, about 21% of them singletons. Comment on this clonotype: Its antigen is as yet unknown.

This receptor was identified in an adult woman who had mild COVID-19 (a few samples of this study predate the infection). Cell type and time point are not known. Material: PBMCs or a T cell subset sorted from them (not recorded which).

CDR3 amino acids: CASSMAVSTDTQYF. CDR3 coding DNA: TGTGCCAGTAGTATGGCGGTTAGCACAGATACGCAGTATTTT. The chain employs TRBV19 and TRBJ2-3; D remains unclear. Germline CDR1 is LNHDA and CDR2 is SQIVND (reference sequence). The CDR3 sequence is 14 residues long. V dropped 3 bases and J dropped 0 bases, with 7 bases sitting between them.